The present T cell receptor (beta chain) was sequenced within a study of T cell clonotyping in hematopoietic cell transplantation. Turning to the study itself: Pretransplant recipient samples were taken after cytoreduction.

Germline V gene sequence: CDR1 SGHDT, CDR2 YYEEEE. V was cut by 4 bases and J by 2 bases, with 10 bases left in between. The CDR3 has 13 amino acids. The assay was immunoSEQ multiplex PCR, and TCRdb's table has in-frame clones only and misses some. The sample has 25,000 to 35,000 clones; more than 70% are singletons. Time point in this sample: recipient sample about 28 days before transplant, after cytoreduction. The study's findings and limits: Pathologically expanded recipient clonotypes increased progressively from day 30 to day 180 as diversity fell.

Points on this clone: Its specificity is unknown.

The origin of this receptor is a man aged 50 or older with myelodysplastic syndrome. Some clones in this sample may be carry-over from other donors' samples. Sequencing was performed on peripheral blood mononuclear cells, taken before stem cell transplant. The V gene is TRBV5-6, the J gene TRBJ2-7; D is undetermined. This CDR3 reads CASSGFGPYEQYF. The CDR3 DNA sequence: TGTGCCAGCAGCGGATTCGGGCCCTACGAGCAGTACTTC.